This TCR beta chain was captured in a study of blood T cell repertoires in COVID-19. Turning to the study itself: Sites in the United States, Italy and Spain provided acute and convalescent COVID-19 samples. The analysed material was cDNA or gDNA that came from T cells, B-cell-depleted T cells, or PBMCs.

Sequencing was performed with immunoSEQ multiplex PCR; in TCRdb, only in-frame clones are kept and a portion is missing. The sample holds about 250,000 clones, roughly nine tenths seen once. V was trimmed by 3 bases and J by 6 bases, leaving 10 bases between them. Germline V CDR1 and CDR2: SGHNT, YYREEE (reference sequence). The CDR3 spans 13 residues. The TCR originated in a woman in her 40s who had recovered from COVID-19. What was sequenced was peripheral blood. The chain joins TRBV5-4 to TRBJ2-4; no reliable D call. The CDR3 region is CASSSGEANIQYF. The CDR3 DNA reads as TGTGCCAGCAGCTCCGGTGAGGCAAACATTCAGTACTTC.